The source of this T cell receptor (beta chain) is a study of blood T cells in healthy people across ages. The V gene's germline CDR1 is SGDLS and CDR2 YYNGEE. The CDR3 consists of 17 residues. V was pared by 4 bases and J by 1 base, with 17 bases between. A second PCR of roughly 7 to 11 cycles used a sample-barcoded 5' primer and a J-beta primer mix. TCRdb recomputed calls from the 5' RACE reads with MiXCR, one row per CDR3 protein. The repertoire holds 1,100,000 or so distinct CDR3 sequences, with 40% to 55% as singletons. The genes are TRBV9 and TRBJ2-2, with D uncertain. The specimen was blood. The source is a woman aged 55 to 70 in good health. The CDR3 DNA reads as TGTGCCAGCAGCCACCCTCTAGTACGAGGGAACACCGGGGAGCTGTTTTTT. Translating gives CASSHPLVRGNTGELFF.